The 5 T cell receptor beta chains below all came from one sample that was sequenced in a study of blood T cells in healthy people across ages. A second about 7 to 12 cycle PCR used barcoded and J-beta primers. TCRdb re-called the 5' RACE reads with MiXCR, one entry per CDR3 protein. Seen here are 870,000 or so distinct CDR3 sequences, more than 25% observed once, and the top ten hold 17%. Sequenced sample: blood. The receptors come from a woman older than 75 in good health.

The V gene is TRBV5-1, the J gene TRBJ2-4; a weak D match, TRBD1 (5 bases). The end of the DNA fits TRBJ2-7 better, so the J call may be wrong. Germline CDR1 SGHRS, CDR2 YFSETQ. The CDR3 runs to 13 residues. The CDR3 DNA reads as TGCGCCAGCAGCCCTCCAGGGATTGGCGAGCAGTACTTC. Protein: CASSPPGIGEQYF.

The chain is built from TRBV15 and TRBJ2-2; no definite D call. This CDR3 has 15 residues. Germline V gives CDR1 LNHNV, CDR2 YYDKDF (reference sequence). Trimming shortened V by 3 bases and J by 0 bases, and 8 bases separated the two germline ends. The CDR3: CATSSGPTNTGELFF. DNA for the CDR3: TGTGCCACCAGCAGCGGTCCAACGAACACCGGGGAGCTGTTTTTT.

This chain links TRBV6-6 with TRBJ2-2; 10 bases are shared with TRBD1. The CDR3 is made up of 14 amino acids. Trimming at V came to 4 bases and at J to 7 bases, leaving 3 bases not matched to a gene. The V gene's germline CDR1 is MNHNY and CDR2 SVGAGI (reference sequence). DNA of the CDR3: TGTGCCAGCAGTTCGGGACAGGGGCACGGGGAGCTGTTTTTT. As protein: CASSSGQGHGELFF.

Comment on this clonotype: At one boundary the junction diverges from the germline segment, which might be a read error. The rearrangement links TRBV2 to TRBJ1-2; D may be TRBD1 (5 bases). The germline CDR1 and CDR2 sequences are SNHLY and FYNNEI. The CDR3 runs 12 residues. The CDR3 nucleotides read TGTGCCAGCAAAACAGGACCCTATGGCCACACCTTC. It codes for CASKTGPYGHTF.

There are many counts of this clonotype. The chain joins TRBV7-2 to TRBJ2-6; D unclear. The CDR3 has 17 residues. Trimming cost V 3 bases and J 0 bases, with 12 bases left between them. Germline loops: CDR1 SGHTA, CDR2 FQGNSA. The CDR3 DNA follows: TGTGCCAGCAGCTTGGCCTTAGTGAACTCTGGGGCCAACGTCCTGACTTTC. It encodes CASSLALVNSGANVLTF.